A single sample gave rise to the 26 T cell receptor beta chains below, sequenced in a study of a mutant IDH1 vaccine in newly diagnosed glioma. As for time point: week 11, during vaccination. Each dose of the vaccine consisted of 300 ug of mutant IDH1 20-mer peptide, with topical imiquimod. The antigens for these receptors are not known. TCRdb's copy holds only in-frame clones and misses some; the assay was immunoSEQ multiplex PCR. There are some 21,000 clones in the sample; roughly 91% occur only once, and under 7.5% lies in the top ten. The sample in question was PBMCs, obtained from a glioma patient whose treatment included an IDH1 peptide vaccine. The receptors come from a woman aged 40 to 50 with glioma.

This CDR3 is CAIRTFEGKMYF. The CDR3 DNA is TGTGCCATTCGGACATTTGAGGGGAAGATGTACTTC. The chain couples TRBV30 to TRBJ2-7, with D possibly called TRBD1 or TRBD2 (5 bases each). The length of the CDR3 is 12 residues. Germline V gene data show CDR1 as GTSNPN and CDR2 as SVGIG (reference sequence). Trimming took off 8 bases at V and 12 bases at J, with 23 bases between the two ends.

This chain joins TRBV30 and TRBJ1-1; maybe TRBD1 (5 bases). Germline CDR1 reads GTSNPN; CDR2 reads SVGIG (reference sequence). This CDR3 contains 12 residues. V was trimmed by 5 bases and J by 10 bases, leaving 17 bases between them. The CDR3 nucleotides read TGTGCCTGGGGTGCCAATGTGGGGGGAGCTTTCTTT. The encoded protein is CAWGANVGGAFF.

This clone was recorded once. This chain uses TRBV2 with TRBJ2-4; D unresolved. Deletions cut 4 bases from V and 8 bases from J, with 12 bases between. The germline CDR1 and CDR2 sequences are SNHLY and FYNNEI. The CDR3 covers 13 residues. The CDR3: CASSGPAVDIQYF. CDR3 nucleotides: TGTGCCAGCAGTGGGCCCGCAGTGGACATTCAGTACTTC.

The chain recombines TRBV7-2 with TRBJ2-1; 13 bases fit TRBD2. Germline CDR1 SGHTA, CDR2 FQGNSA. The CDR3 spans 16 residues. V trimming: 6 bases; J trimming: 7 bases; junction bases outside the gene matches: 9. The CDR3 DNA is TGTGCCAGCAGGCCTACTAGCGGGGGGGCCGAAAATGAGCAGTTCTTC. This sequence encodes CASRPTSGGAENEQFF.

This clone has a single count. The CDR3 region is CASSEDREGEKLFF. The CDR3 DNA reads as TGTGCCAGTAGTGAAGACAGGGAGGGCGAAAAACTGTTTTTT. The rearrangement uses TRBV19 and TRBJ1-4, with 7 bases identical to TRBD1. V was pared by 5 bases and J by 8 bases, with 8 bases of the junction left unmatched. Germline lookup yields CDR1 LNHDA and CDR2 SQIVND (reference sequence). The CDR3 length is 14 residues.

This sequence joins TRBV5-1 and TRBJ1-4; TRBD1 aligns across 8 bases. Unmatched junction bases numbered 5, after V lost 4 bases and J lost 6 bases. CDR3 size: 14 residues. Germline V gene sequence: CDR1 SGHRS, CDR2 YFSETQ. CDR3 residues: CASSETGVYEKLFF. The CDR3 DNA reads TGCGCCAGCAGCGAGACAGGGGTTTATGAAAAACTGTTTTTT.

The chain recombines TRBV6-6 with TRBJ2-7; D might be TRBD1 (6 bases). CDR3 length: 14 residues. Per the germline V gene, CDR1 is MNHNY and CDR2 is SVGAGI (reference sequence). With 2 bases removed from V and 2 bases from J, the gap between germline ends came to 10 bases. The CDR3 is CASSYQDRTYEQYF. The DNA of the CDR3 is TGTGCCAGCAGTTACCAGGACAGAACCTACGAGCAGTACTTC.

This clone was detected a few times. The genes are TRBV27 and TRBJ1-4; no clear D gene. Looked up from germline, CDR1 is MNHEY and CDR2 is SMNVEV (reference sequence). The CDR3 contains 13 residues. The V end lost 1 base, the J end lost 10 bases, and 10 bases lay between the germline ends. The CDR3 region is CASSLCLDGKLFF. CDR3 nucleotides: TGTGCCAGCAGTTTATGTCTGGACGGAAAACTGTTTTTT.

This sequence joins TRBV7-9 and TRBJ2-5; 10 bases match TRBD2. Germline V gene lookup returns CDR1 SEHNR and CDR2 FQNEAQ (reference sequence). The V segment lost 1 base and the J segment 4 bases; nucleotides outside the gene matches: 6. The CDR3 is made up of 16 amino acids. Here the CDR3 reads CASSLEVLAGRETQYF. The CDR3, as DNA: TGTGCCAGCAGCTTAGAAGTACTAGCGGGGAGAGAGACCCAGTACTTC.

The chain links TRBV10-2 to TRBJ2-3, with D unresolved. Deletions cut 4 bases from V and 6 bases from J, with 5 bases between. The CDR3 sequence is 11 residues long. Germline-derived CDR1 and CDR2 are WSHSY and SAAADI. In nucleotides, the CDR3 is TGCGCCAGCAGTGCGGCGGATACGCAGTATTTT. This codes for CASSAADTQYF.

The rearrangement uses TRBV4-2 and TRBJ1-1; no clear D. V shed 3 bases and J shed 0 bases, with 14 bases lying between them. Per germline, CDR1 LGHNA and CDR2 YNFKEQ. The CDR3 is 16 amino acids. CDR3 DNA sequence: TGTGCCAGCAGCCAGCCCATGAGAGGAGTGAACACTGAAGCTTTCTTT. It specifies CASSQPMRGVNTEAFF.

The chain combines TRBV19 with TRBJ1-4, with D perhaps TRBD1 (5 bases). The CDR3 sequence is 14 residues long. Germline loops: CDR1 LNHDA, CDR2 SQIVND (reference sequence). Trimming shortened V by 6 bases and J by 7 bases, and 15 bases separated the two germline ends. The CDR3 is CASRSGAPGEKLFF. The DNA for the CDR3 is TGTGCCAGTAGGTCCGGGGCCCCGGGTGAAAAACTGTTTTTT.

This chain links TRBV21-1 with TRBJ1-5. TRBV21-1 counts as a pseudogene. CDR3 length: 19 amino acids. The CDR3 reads CASSNRSSHPSYSNQPQHF. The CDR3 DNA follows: TGTGCCAGCAGCAACCGAAGCTCCCACCCGAGTTATAGCAATCAGCCCCAGCATTTT.

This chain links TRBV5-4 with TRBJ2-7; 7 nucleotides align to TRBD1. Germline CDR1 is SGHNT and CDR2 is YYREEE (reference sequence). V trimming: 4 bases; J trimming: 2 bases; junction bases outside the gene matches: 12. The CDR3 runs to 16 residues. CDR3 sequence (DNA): TGTGCCAGCAGCCCGACCGGTGGGGACAGTGCCTACGAGCAGTACTTC. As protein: CASSPTGGDSAYEQYF.

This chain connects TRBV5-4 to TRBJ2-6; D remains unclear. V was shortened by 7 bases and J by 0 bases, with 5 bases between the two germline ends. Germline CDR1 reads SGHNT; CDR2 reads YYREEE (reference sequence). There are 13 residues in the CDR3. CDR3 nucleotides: TGTGCCAGCGGGGACTCTGGGGCCAACGTCCTGACTTTC. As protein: CASGDSGANVLTF. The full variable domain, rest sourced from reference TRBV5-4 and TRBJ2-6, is ETGVTQSPTHLIKTRGQQVTLRCSSQSGHNTVSWYQQALGQGPQFIFQYYREEENGRGNFPPRFSGLQFPNYSSELNVNALELDDSALYLCASGDSGANVLTFGAGSRLTVL.

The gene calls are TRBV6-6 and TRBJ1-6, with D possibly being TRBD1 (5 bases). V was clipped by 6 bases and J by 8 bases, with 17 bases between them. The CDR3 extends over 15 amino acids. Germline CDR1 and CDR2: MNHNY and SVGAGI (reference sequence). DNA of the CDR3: TGTGCCAGCAGCCATCGCGGGACGGGGTATTCACCCCTCCACTTT. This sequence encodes CASSHRGTGYSPLHF.

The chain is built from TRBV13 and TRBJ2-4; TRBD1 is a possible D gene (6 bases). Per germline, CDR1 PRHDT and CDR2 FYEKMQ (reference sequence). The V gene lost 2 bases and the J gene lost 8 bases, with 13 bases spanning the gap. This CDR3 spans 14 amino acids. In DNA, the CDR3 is TGTGCCAGCAGCTTAATGCAGGGGAAGGACATTCAGTACTTC. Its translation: CASSLMQGKDIQYF.

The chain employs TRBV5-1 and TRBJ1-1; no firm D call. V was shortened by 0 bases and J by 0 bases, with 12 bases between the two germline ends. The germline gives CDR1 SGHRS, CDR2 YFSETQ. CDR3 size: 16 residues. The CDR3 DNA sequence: TGCGCCAGCAGCTTGGCCGTCGGCGGCCTGAACACTGAAGCTTTCTTT. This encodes CASSLAVGGLNTEAFF.

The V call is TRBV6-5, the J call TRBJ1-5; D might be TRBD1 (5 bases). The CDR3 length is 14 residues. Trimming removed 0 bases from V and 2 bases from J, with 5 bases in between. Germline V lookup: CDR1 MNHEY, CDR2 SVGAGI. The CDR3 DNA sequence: TGTGCCAGCAGTTACTCAGGGGGCAATCAGCCCCAGCATTTT. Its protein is CASSYSGGNQPQHF.

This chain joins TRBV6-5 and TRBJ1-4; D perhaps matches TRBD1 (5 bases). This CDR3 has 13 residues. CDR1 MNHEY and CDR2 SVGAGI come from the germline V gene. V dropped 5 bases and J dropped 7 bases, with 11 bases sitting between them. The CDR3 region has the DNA TGTGCCAGCAGTAGGGGTATCGGTGAAAAACTGTTTTTT. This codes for CASSRGIGEKLFF.

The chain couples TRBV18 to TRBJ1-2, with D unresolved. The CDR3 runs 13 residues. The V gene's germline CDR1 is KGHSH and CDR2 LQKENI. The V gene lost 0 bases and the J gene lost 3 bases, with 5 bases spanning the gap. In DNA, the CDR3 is TGTGCCAGCTCACCACCGCAGCACTATGGCTACACCTTC. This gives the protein CASSPPQHYGYTF.

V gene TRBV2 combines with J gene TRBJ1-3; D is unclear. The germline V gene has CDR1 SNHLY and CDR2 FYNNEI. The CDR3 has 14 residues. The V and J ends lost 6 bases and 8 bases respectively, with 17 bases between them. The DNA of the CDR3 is TGTGCCAGCAGGCCCGTCCCCGGGCTGGACACCATATATTTT. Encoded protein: CASRPVPGLDTIYF.

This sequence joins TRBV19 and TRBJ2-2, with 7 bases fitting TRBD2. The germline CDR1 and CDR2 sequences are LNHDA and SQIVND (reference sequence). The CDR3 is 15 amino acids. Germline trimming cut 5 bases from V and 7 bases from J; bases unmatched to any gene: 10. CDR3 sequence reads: CASSATSPGGGELFF. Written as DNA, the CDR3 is TGTGCCAGTAGTGCGACTAGCCCCGGTGGCGGGGAGCTGTTTTTT.

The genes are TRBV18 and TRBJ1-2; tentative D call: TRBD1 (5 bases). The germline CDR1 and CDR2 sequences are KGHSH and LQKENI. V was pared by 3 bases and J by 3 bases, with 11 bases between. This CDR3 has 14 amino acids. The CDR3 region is CASSPPRGYYGYTF. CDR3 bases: TGTGCCAGCTCACCTCCGAGGGGTTACTATGGCTACACCTTC. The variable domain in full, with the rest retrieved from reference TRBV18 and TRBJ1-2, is NAGVMQNPRHLVRRRGQEARLRCSPMKGHSHVYWYRQLPEEGLKFMVYLQKENIIDESGMPKERFSAEFPKEGPSILRIQQVVRGDSAAYFCASSPPRGYYGYTFGSGTRLTVV.

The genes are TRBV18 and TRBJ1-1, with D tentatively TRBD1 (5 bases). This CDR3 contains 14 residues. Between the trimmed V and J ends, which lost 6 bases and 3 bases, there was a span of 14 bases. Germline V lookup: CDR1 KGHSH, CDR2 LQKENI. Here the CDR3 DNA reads TGTGCCAGCTCTCCTCGGAAAGGGGACACTGAAGCTTTCTTT. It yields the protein CASSPRKGDTEAFF.

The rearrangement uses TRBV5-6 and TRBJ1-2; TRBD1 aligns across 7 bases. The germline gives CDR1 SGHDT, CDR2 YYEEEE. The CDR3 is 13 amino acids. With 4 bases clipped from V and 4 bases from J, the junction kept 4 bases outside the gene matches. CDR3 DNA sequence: TGTGCCAGCAGCGCGGGACAGATCTATGGCTACACCTTC. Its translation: CASSAGQIYGYTF.